The 5 T cell receptor beta chains below all came from one sample that was sequenced in a study of control samples from healthy donors and cancer patients. Repertoires were generated with immunoSEQ multiplex PCR, while TCRdb's copy carries only in-frame clones and drops some. The sample lists over 150,000 clones, around 96% seen once, with just over 1% in the top ten. Sequencing was carried out using blood. The receptors here all came from a woman under 40 in good health.

V usage is TRBV9 and J usage is TRBJ2-1, with 8 bases matching TRBD2. This CDR3 contains 15 residues. Germline CDR1 reads SGDLS; CDR2 reads YYNGEE. With 4 bases clipped from V and 5 bases from J, the junction kept 8 bases outside the gene matches. The chain's CDR3 is CASSFTRGGHNEQFF. The CDR3 region has the DNA TGTGCCAGCAGCTTTACCCGGGGGGGGCACAATGAGCAGTTCTTC.

The gene calls are TRBV7-8 and TRBJ2-7, with TRBD1 matching over 10 bases. Germline CDR1 and CDR2: SGHVS and FQNEAQ. The CDR3 runs to 14 residues. The ends lost 3 bases at V and 5 bases at J; junction bases unmatched: 4. This CDR3 is CASSFRDRGHEQYF. For the CDR3, the DNA is TGTGCCAGCAGCTTCCGGGACAGGGGCCACGAGCAGTACTTC.

The chain joins TRBV15 to TRBJ1-5, with D perhaps TRBD1 (5 bases). Trimming pared 8 bases from V and 4 bases from J, leaving 12 bases between. The CDR3 is 13 residues long. From germline, CDR1 is LNHNV and CDR2 YYDKDF (reference sequence). The CDR3 nucleotides are TGTGCCACCGCGCGGGGGAATAATCAGCCCCAGCATTTT. It specifies CATARGNNQPQHF.

The chain couples TRBV15 to TRBJ2-1; 10 bases line up with TRBD2. Germline CDR1 LNHNV, CDR2 YYDKDF (reference sequence). The V gene end was trimmed by 4 bases and the J gene end by 10 bases; junction bases not matched to a gene: 7. The CDR3 runs 14 residues. The CDR3 protein is CATSKRGSGGEQFF. Written as DNA, the CDR3 is TGTGCCACCAGCAAGAGGGGTAGCGGGGGGGAGCAGTTCTTC.

The chain couples TRBV13 to TRBJ1-2; 9 positions agree with TRBD1. Germline V gene data show CDR1 as PRHDT and CDR2 as FYEKMQ (reference sequence). This CDR3 is built from 14 residues. V shed 4 bases, J shed 5 bases, and the junction held 5 bases outside the gene matches. CDR3 loop: CASSSGTGIYGYTF. Here the CDR3 DNA reads TGTGCCAGCAGCTCCGGGACAGGGATTTATGGCTACACCTTC.